The clone carrying this TCR beta chain was recorded once. Its antigen is currently unknown. cDNA came from roughly 0.53 to 1 ug RNA primed by random hexamers. Amplification of TCR beta CDR3 by immunoSEQ multiplex PCR spanned 54 Vbeta and 13 Jbeta. TCRdb independently ran MiXCR on the immunoSEQ multiplex PCR reads; one entry per CDR3 protein. Of about 240,000 distinct CDR3 sequences listed, 90% to 96% were seen once; the top ten hold under 0.12%. TCR beta was sequenced from blood CD8+ and CD4+ T cells. This record comes from a study of CD8 T cells in Susac syndrome. Overall study results and limits: Repertoires of Susac syndrome CD4+ T cells lacked clonal expansion.

V shed 0 bases, J shed 8 bases, and the junction held 4 bases outside the gene matches. This CDR3 spans 15 amino acids. The germline CDR1 and CDR2 sequences are LGHDT and YNNKEL (reference sequence). The specimen sequenced was CD4+ T cells from PBMCs. V usage is TRBV3-1 and J usage is TRBJ2-3, with 11 bases aligning to TRBD2. This TCR derives from a human donor with Susac syndrome. CDR3 sequence: CASSQETLAGGTQYF. Written as DNA, the CDR3 is TGTGCCAGCAGCCAAGAGACGCTAGCGGGAGGTACGCAGTATTTT.